These 18 T cell receptor beta chains originate from one sample sequenced in a study of blood T cell repertoires in COVID-19. The data were produced by immunoSEQ multiplex PCR, yet TCRdb's version contains in-frame clones alone and is incomplete. Seen here are approximately 300,000 clones, about 92% observed once, and the top ten hold less than 20%. The sequencing input was PBMCs or T cells enriched from blood (not recorded which). These receptors all come from a woman aged 25 to 39 who had recovered from COVID-19.

This chain links TRBV4-1 with TRBJ2-1; 10 positions match TRBD2. From germline, CDR1 is MGHRA and CDR2 YSYEKL. With V trimmed by 0 bases and J by 8 bases, 10 bases remained unmatched. The CDR3 is 17 residues long. CDR3 DNA sequence: TGCGCCAGCAGCCAAGAGGCTGATAGCGGGAGGTTGGATGAGCAGTTCTTC. It codes for CASSQEADSGRLDEQFF.

The chain links TRBV2 to TRBJ1-1; D possibly corresponds to TRBD1 (5 bases). With 4 bases removed from V and 7 bases from J, the gap between germline ends came to 10 bases. From germline, CDR1 is SNHLY and CDR2 FYNNEI. CDR3 length equals 12 residues. The CDR3 sequence is CASSGGGNEAFF. CDR3 DNA sequence: TGTGCCAGCAGTGGGGGGGGGAATGAAGCTTTCTTT.

The V and J genes are TRBV2 and TRBJ2-3; TRBD2 aligns across 8 bases. With V trimmed by 3 bases and J by 1 base, 3 bases remained unmatched. The CDR3 has 15 residues. The germline CDR1 and CDR2 sequences are SNHLY and FYNNEI. The DNA for the CDR3 is TGTGCCAGCAGTGACATGGGACTAGGCACAGATACGCAGTATTTT. Amino acids: CASSDMGLGTDTQYF.

V and J are TRBV19 and TRBJ1-5, with 7 bases that match TRBD1. Per germline, CDR1 LNHDA and CDR2 SQIVND (reference sequence). The CDR3 consists of 16 residues. After removal of 4 bases from V and 4 bases from J, the junction contained 10 bases not matched to a gene. The CDR3: CASSTTTGERNQPQHF. The CDR3 DNA sequence: TGTGCCAGTAGTACTACCACAGGGGAACGGAATCAGCCCCAGCATTTT.

The genes are TRBV7-3 and TRBJ2-7; TRBD2 might be the D (6 bases). From germline, CDR1 is SGHTA and CDR2 FQGTGA. The CDR3 covers 16 residues. V lost 1 base to trimming and J lost 1 base, with 14 bases between them. CDR3 region: CASSLRGGTESYEQYF. In nucleotides, the CDR3 is TGTGCCAGCAGCTTAAGAGGCGGGACGGAGTCCTACGAGCAGTACTTC.

CDR3 nucleotide sequence: TGTGCCAGCAGTCCATCCGGGGTAGTAGTGGCCCTCCACTTT. It encodes CASSPSGVVVALHF. The J gene is TRBJ1-6, the V gene TRBV7-2; no definite D call. The length of the CDR3 is 14 residues. Germline CDR1 reads SGHTA; CDR2 reads FQGNSA. V lost 6 bases and J lost 14, with 20 bases in between.

The chain couples TRBV5-1 to TRBJ2-7; TRBD1 might be the D (5 bases). Germline values: CDR1 SGHRS, CDR2 YFSETQ. The CDR3 is 12 amino acids. With 4 bases removed from V and 4 bases from J, the gap between germline ends came to 9 bases. Here the CDR3 DNA reads TGCGCCAGCAGCCACGACAGTTACGAGCAGTACTTC. Amino acids: CASSHDSYEQYF.

This rearrangement joins TRBV13 to TRBJ2-1; D is unclear. This CDR3 contains 16 residues. V was trimmed by 2 bases and J by 0 bases, leaving 11 bases between them. Germline assignment: CDR1 PRHDT and CDR2 FYEKMQ (reference sequence). The CDR3 reads CASSLFRRSSYNEQFF. The CDR3 region has the DNA TGTGCCAGCAGCTTATTTCGACGGAGCTCCTACAATGAGCAGTTCTTC.

The gene calls are TRBV27 and TRBJ1-6; D is perhaps TRBD1 (5 bases). CDR3 length: 14 residues. Trimming took 4 bases from V and 10 from J, leaving 14 bases between them. Germline-derived CDR1 and CDR2 are MNHEY and SMNVEV (reference sequence). CDR3 loop: CASSSGLPSSPLHF. CDR3 DNA sequence: TGTGCCAGCAGTTCGGGACTGCCCTCCTCACCCCTCCACTTT.

The rearrangement links TRBV11-3 to TRBJ1-5; D might be TRBD1 (5 bases). The V end was cut by 1 base, the J end by 4 bases, with 14 bases between. CDR1 is SGHNT and CDR2 is YENEEA in the germline V gene. This CDR3 is built from 16 residues. The CDR3 loop reads CASSLGLCGGNQPQHF. DNA of the CDR3: TGTGCCAGCAGCTTAGGACTCTGCGGGGGGAATCAGCCCCAGCATTTT. The full variable domain, its missing parts supplied by reference TRBV11-3 and TRBJ1-5, is EAGVVQSPRYKIIEKKQPVAFWCNPISGHNTLYWYLQNLGQGPELLIRYENEEAVDDSQLPKDRFSAERLKGVDSTLKIQPAELGDSAVYLCASSLGLCGGNQPQHFGDGTRLSIL.

V is TRBV28 and J is TRBJ2-7; 10 bases fit TRBD2. The CDR3 contains 12 residues. The V gene end was trimmed by 6 bases and the J gene end by 11 bases; junction bases not matched to a gene: 7. Per the germline V gene, CDR1 is MDHEN and CDR2 is SYDVKM. The chain's CDR3 is CASRSLAGVKYF. The CDR3 DNA is TGTGCCAGCAGGTCCCTAGCGGGGGTTAAGTACTTC. Looking up the rest from reference TRBV28 and TRBJ2-7 gives the full variable domain: DVKVTQSSRYLVKRTGEKVFLECVQDMDHENMFWYRQDPGLGLRLIYFSYDVKMKEKGDIPEGYSVSREKKERFSLILESASTNQTSMYLCASRSLAGVKYFGPGTRLTVT.

V and J are TRBV7-9 and TRBJ1-1; D unclear. Per germline, CDR1 SEHNR and CDR2 FQNEAQ (reference sequence). Trimming cost V 5 bases and J 3 bases, with 7 bases left between them. The CDR3 is 12 amino acids. The CDR3 nucleotides are TGTGCCAGCAGCCCGGGGTACACTGAAGCTTTCTTT. Translated: CASSPGYTEAFF.

The chain has TRBV4-3 and TRBJ2-6, with 7 bases fitting TRBD1. Trimming at V came to 0 bases and at J to 4 bases, leaving 6 bases not matched to a gene. Per the germline V gene, CDR1 is LGHNA and CDR2 is YSLEER. There are 17 residues in the CDR3. This CDR3 reads CASSQDQGVPGANVLTF. CDR3 DNA sequence: TGCGCCAGCAGCCAAGATCAGGGGGTACCGGGGGCCAACGTCCTGACTTTC.

V is TRBV4-1 and J is TRBJ1-5; no clear D. V lost 3 bases and J 0 bases, leaving 9 bases between the germline ends. The CDR3 consists of 15 residues. The germline V gene has CDR1 MGHRA and CDR2 YSYEKL. CDR3 amino acids: CASSHARNSNQPQHF. As DNA, the CDR3 is TGCGCCAGCAGCCATGCCAGGAATAGCAATCAGCCCCAGCATTTT.

This clone came up once. An end of the junction does not agree with germline; a read error may underlie this. The genes are TRBV4-1 and TRBJ1-1, with TRBD1 matching 10 bases. The length of the CDR3 is 13 residues. The germline V gene has CDR1 MGHRA and CDR2 YSYEKL. CDR3 coding DNA: TGCGCCAGCAGCCAACCGAGGGGGGGACAGGGGCTTTTT. Translation: CASSQPRGGQGLF.

This clone was detected only once. This chain links TRBV19 with TRBJ1-1; 7 nucleotides line up with TRBD1. V trimming: 4 bases; J trimming: 2 bases; junction bases outside the gene matches: 22. This CDR3 comprises 20 residues. The germline gives CDR1 LNHDA, CDR2 SQIVND (reference sequence). Here the CDR3 DNA reads TGTGCCAGTAGTAGATGGTCGCAGGGGGTCAAGGGAACCACTAACACTGAAGCTTTCTTT. Its protein product is CASSRWSQGVKGTTNTEAFF.

This sequence joins TRBV25-1 and TRBJ1-4; D gene unclear. The V gene's germline CDR1 is MGHDK and CDR2 SYGVNS. Deletions cut 5 bases from V and 8 bases from J, with 15 bases between. This CDR3 spans 14 amino acids. The chain's CDR3 is CASSHRVGSEKLFF. DNA for the CDR3: TGTGCCAGCAGTCATCGCGTCGGTAGCGAAAAACTGTTTTTT. Full variable domain (remainder filled in from reference TRBV25-1 and TRBJ1-4): EADIYQTPRYLVIGTGKKITLECSQTMGHDKMYWYQQDPGMELHLIHYSYGVNSTEKGDLSSESTVSRIRTEHFPLTLESARPSHTSQYLCASSHRVGSEKLFFGSGTQLSVL.

As concerns this clone: One end of the junction varies from germline; a read error may be responsible. J is TRBJ2-7 and V is TRBV10-3, with D perhaps TRBD1 (6 bases). The germline gives CDR1 ENHRY, CDR2 SYGVKD. The CDR3 extends over 13 amino acids. The CDR3 is CAVRGQIIYEQYF. The CDR3 nucleotides read TGTGCCGTCAGGGGCCAGATTATCTACGAGCAGTACTTC.